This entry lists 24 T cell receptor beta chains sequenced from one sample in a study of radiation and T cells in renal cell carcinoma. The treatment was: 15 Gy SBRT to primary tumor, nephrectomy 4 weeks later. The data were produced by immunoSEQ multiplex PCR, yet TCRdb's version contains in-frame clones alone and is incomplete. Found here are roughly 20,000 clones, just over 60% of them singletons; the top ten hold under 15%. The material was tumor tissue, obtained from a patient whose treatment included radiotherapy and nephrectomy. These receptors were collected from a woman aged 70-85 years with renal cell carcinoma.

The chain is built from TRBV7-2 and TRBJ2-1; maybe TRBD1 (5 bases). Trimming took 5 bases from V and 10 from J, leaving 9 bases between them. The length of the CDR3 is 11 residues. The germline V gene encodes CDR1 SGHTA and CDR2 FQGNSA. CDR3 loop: CASSSRVEQFF. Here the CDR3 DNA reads TGTGCCAGCAGCAGCAGGGTCGAGCAGTTCTTC.

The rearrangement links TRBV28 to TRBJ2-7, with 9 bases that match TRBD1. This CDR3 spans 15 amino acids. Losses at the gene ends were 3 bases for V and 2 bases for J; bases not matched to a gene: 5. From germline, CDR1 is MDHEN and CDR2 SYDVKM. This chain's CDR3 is CASSLTGGSPYEQYF. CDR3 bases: TGTGCCAGCAGTTTGACAGGGGGTTCCCCCTACGAGCAGTACTTC.

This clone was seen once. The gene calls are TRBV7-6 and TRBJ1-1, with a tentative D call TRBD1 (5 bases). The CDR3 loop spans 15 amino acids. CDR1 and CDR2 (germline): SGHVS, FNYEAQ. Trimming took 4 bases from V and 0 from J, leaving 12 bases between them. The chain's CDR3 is CASSSLGAVNTEAFF. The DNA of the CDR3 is TGTGCCAGCAGCTCCCTTGGGGCGGTGAACACTGAAGCTTTCTTT.

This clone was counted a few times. The CDR3 region has the DNA TGTGCCAGCAGTGCCCAACTAGCGGGGATAGATACGCAGTATTTT. This translates into CASSAQLAGIDTQYF. V gene TRBV2 combines with J gene TRBJ2-3; 10 bases line up with TRBD2. Germline V gene sequence: CDR1 SNHLY, CDR2 FYNNEI. J lost 5 bases, V lost 4 bases, and 6 bases had no gene match. The CDR3 totals 15 residues. Filled out from reference TRBV2 and TRBJ2-3, the complete variable domain reads EPEVTQTPSHQVTQMGQEVILRCVPISNHLYFYWYRQILGQKVEFLVSFYNNEISEKSEIFDDQFSVERPDGSNFTLKIRSTKLEDSAMYFCASSAQLAGIDTQYFGPGTRLTVL.

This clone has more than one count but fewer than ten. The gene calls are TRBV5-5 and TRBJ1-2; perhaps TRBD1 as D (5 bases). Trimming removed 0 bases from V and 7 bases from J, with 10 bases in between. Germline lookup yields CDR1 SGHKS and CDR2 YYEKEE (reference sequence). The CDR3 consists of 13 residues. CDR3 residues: CASSLAGSSGYTF. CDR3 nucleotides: TGTGCCAGCAGCTTGGCAGGGAGTAGTGGCTACACCTTC.

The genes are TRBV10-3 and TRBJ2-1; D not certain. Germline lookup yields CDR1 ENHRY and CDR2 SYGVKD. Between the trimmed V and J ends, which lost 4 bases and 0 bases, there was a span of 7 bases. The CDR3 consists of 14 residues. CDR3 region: CAISVQDSYNEQFF. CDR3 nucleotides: TGTGCCATCAGTGTCCAGGACTCCTACAATGAGCAGTTCTTC.

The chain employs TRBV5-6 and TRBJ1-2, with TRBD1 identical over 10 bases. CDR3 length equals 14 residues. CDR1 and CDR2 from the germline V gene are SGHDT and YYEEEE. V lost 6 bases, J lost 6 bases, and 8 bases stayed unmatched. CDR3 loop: CASTGQGIVDGYTF. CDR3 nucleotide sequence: TGTGCCAGCACGGGACAGGGGATTGTCGATGGCTACACCTTC.

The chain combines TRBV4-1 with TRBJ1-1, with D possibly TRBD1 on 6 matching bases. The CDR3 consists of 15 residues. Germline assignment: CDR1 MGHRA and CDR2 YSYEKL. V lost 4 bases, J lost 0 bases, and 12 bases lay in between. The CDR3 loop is CASSLLDSLNTEAFF. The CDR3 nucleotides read TGCGCCAGCAGCCTCCTGGACAGTCTGAACACTGAAGCTTTCTTT.

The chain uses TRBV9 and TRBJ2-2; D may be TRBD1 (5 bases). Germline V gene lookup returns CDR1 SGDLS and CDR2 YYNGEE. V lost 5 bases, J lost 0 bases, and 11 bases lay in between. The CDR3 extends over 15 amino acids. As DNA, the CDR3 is TGTGCCAGCAGATTAGGGGCCGCGAACACCGGGGAGCTGTTTTTT. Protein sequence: CASRLGAANTGELFF. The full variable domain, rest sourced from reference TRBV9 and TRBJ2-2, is DSGVTQTPKHLITATGQRVTLRCSPRSGDLSVYWYQQSLDQGLQFLIQYYNGEERAKGNILERFSAQQFPDLHSELNLSSLELGDSALYFCASRLGAANTGELFFGEGSRLTVL.

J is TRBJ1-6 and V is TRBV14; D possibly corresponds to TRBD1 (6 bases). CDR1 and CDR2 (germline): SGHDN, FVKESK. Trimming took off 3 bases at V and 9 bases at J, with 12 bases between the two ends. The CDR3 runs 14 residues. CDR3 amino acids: CASSHRGGLSPLHF. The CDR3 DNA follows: TGTGCCAGCAGCCATAGAGGGGGGCTTTCACCCCTCCACTTT.

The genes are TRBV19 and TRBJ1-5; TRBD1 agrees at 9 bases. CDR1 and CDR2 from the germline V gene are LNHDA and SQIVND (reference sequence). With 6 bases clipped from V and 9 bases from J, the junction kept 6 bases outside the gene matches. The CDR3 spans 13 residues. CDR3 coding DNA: TGTGCCAGTAGGGGACAGGGTGAGCGGCCCCAGCATTTT. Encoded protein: CASRGQGERPQHF.

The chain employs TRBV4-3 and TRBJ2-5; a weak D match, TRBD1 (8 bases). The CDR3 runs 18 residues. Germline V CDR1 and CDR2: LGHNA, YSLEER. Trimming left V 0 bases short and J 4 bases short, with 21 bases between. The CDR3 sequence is CASSQDIWTGRAGETQYF. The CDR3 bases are TGCGCCAGCAGCCAAGATATATGGACAGGGAGGGCTGGAGAGACCCAGTACTTC.

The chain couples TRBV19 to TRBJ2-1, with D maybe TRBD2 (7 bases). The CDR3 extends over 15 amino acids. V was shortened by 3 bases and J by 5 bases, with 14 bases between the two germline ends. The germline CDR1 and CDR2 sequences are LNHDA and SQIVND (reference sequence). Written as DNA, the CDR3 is TGTGCCAGTAGTATTTGGGGGGGGCCCGACAATGAGCAGTTCTTC. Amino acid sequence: CASSIWGGPDNEQFF.

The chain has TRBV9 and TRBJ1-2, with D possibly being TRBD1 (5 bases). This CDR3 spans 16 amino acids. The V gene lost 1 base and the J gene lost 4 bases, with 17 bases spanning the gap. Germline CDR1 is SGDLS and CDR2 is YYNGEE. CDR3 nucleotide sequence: TGTGCCAGCAGCGTATTTGACAGTCTGGGGGGCTATGGCTACACCTTC. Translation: CASSVFDSLGGYGYTF. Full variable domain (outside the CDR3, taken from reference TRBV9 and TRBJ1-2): DSGVTQTPKHLITATGQRVTLRCSPRSGDLSVYWYQQSLDQGLQFLIQYYNGEERAKGNILERFSAQQFPDLHSELNLSSLELGDSALYFCASSVFDSLGGYGYTFGSGTRLTVV.

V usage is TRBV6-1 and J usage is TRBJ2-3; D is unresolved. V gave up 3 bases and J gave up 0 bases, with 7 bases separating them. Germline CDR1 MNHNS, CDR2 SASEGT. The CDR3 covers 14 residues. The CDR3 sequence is CASSEAWSTDTQYF. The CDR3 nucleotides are TGTGCCAGCAGTGAGGCCTGGAGCACAGATACGCAGTATTTT.

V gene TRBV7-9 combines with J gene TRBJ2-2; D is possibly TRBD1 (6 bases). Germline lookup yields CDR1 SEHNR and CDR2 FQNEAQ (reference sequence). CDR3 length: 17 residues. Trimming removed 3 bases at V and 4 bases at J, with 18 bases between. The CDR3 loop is CASSLPQGSVATGELFF. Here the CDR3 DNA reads TGTGCCAGCAGCTTGCCTCAGGGGAGTGTCGCCACCGGGGAGCTGTTTTTT.

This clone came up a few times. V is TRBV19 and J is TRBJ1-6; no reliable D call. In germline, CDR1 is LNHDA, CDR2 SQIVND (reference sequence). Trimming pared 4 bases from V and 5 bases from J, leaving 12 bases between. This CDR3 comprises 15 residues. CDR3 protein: CASSSESWNNSPLHF. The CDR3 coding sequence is TGTGCCAGTAGTAGTGAGTCTTGGAATAATTCACCCCTCCACTTT.

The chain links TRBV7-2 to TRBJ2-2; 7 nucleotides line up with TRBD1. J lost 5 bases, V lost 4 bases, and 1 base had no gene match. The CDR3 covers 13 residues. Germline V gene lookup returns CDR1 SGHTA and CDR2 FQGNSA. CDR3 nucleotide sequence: TGTGCCAGCAGCTACAGGGGTACCGGGGAGCTGTTTTTT. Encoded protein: CASSYRGTGELFF.

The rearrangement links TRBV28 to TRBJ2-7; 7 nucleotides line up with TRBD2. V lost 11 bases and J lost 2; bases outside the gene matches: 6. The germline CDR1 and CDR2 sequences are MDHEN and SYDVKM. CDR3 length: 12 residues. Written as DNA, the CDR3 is TGTGCCGGGGGGGACGGAACCTACGAGCAGTACTTC. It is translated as CAGGDGTYEQYF. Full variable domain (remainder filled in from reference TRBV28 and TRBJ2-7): DVKVTQSSRYLVKRTGEKVFLECVQDMDHENMFWYRQDPGLGLRLIYFSYDVKMKEKGDIPEGYSVSREKKERFSLILESASTNQTSMYLCAGGDGTYEQYFGPGTRLTVT.

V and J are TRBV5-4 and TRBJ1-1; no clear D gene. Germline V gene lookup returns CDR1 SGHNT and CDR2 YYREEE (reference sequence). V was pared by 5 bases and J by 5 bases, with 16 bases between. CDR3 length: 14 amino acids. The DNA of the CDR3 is TGTGCCAGCAGTCGGGCCTTGGCAGAGACTGAAGCTTTCTTT. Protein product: CASSRALAETEAFF.

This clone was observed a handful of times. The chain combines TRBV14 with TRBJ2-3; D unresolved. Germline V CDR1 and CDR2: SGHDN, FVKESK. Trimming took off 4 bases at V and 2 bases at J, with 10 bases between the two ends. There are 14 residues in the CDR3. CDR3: CASSRPRHTDTQYF. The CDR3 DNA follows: TGTGCCAGCAGCCGCCCTCGGCACACAGATACGCAGTATTTT.

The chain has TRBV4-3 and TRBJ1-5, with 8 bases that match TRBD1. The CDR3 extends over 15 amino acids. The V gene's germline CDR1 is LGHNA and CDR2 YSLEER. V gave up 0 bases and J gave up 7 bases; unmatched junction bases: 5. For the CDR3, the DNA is TGCGCCAGCAGCCAAGATGACAGGGGCGGCCAGCCCCAGCATTTT. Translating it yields CASSQDDRGGQPQHF.

The CDR3 protein is CASSYKASDNSPLHF. CDR3 in DNA: TGTGCCAGCAGTTATAAGGCGTCAGATAATTCACCCCTCCACTTT. The V gene is TRBV6-6, the J gene TRBJ1-6; D unclear. The CDR3 loop spans 15 amino acids. The V end was cut by 3 bases, the J end by 5 bases, with 11 bases between. Per germline, CDR1 MNHNY and CDR2 SVGAGI (reference sequence).

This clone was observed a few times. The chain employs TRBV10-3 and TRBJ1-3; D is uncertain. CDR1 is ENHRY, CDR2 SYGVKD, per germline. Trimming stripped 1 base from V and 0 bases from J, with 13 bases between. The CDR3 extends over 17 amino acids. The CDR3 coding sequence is TGTGCCATCAGTGAGTTACTTGCCATTAACTCTGGAAACACCATATATTTT. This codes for CAISELLAINSGNTIYF.